The clone carrying this T cell receptor gamma chain is medium-sized (0.01 to 0.1%) within its sample. This may stem from a read error, because a much larger clone lies one nucleotide away. Other nucleotide sequences in the sample specify the same CDR3. Germline CDR1 reads GITISATS; CDR2 reads ISYDGTV (reference sequence). This CDR3 comprises 16 residues. V was clipped by 2 bases and J by 4 bases; unmatched bases: 2. This specimen comes from a study of gamma-delta T cells after stem cell transplantation. TCRdb reanalyzed the RT-PCR reads using CATT. This sample has roughly 1,900 gamma-chain clones, with approximately 3.5% found just once.

Sample: gamma-delta T cells. This receptor was obtained from a human donor. It is not recorded whose cells these are; they may come from a transplant donor. The chain is built from TRGV9 and TRGJP. Here the CDR3 reads CALWEGQELGKKIKVF. CDR3 DNA sequence: TGTGCCTTGTGGGAGGGCCAAGAGTTGGGCAAAAAAATCAAGGTATTT.